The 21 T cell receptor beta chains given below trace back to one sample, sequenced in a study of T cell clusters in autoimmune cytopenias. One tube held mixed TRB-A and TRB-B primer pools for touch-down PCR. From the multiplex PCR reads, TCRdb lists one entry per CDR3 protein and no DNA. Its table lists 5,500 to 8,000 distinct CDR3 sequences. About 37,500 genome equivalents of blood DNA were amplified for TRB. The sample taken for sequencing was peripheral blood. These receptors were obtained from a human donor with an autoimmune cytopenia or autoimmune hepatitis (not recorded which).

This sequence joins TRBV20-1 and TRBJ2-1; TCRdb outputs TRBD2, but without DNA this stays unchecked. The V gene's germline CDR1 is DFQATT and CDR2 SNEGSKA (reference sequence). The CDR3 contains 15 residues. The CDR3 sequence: CSAGSGLAGNNEQFF.

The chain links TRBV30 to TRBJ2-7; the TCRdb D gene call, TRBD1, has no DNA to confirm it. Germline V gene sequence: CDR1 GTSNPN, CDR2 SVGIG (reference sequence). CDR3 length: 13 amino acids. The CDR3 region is CAWGPGGTGGQYF.

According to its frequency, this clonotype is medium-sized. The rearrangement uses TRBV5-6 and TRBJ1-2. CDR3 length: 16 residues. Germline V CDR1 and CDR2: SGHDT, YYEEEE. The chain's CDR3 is CASSLVGYGQTRGYTF.

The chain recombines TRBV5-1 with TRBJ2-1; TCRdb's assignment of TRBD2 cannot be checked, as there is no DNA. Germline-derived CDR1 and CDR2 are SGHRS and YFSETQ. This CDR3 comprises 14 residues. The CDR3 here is CASSPGLAGIGQFF.

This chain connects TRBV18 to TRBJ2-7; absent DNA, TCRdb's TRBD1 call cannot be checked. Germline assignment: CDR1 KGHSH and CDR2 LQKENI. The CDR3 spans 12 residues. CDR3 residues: CASSRGANEQYF. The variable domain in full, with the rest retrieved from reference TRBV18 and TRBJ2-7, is NAGVMQNPRHLVRRRGQEARLRCSPMKGHSHVYWYRQLPEEGLKFMVYLQKENIIDESGMPKERFSAEFPKEGPSILRIQQVVRGDSAAYFCASSRGANEQYFGPGTRLTVT.

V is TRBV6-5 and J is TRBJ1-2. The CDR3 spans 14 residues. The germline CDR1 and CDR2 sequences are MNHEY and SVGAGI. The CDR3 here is CASSSRTVQNGYTF.

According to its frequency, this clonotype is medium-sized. The CDR3 protein is CSLALKLRDDTQYF. This chain connects TRBV29-1 to TRBJ2-3; checking the TCRdb D call of TRBD2 is not possible without DNA. This CDR3 contains 14 residues. CDR1 and CDR2 (germline): SQVTM, ANQGSEA.

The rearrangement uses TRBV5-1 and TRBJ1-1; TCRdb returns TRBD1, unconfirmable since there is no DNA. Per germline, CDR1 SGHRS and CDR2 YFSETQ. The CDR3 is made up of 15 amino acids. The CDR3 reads CASSLIGGEGTEAFF. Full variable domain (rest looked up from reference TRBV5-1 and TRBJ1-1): KAGVTQTPRYLIKTRGQQVTLSCSPISGHRSVSWYQQTPGQGLQFLFEYFSETQRNKGNFPGRFSGRQFSNSRSEMNVSTLELGDSALYLCASSLIGGEGTEAFFGQGTRLTVV.

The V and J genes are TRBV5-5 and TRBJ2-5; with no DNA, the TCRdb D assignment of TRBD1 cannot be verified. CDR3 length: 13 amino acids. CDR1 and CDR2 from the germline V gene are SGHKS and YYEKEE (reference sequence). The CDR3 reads CASSFDREETQYF.

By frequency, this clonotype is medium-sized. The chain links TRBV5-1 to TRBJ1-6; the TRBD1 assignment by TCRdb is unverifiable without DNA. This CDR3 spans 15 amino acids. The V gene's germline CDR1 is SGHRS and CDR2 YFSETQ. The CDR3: CASSLAGTGSSPLHF.

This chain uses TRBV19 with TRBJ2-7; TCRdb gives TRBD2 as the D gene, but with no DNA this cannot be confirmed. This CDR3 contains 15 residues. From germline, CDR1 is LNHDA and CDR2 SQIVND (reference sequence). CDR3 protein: CASSRYTGSSYEQYF.

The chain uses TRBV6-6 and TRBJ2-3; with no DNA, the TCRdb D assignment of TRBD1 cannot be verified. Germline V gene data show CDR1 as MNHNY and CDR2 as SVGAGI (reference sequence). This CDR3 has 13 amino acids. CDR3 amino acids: CASTPRGTDTQYF.

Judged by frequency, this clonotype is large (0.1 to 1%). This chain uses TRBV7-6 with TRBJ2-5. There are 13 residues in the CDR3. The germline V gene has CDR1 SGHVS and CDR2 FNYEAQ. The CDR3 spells CASSPQQQETQYF.

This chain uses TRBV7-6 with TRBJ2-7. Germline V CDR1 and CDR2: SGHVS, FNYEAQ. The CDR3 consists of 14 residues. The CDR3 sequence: CASRYLSSGPEQYF.

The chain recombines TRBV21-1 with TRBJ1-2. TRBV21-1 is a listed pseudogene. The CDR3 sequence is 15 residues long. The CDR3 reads CASSLSPGDGYGYTF.

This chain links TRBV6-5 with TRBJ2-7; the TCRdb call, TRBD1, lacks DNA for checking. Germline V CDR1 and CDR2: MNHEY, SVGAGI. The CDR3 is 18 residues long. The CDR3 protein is CASSTGTRLLRSSYEQYF.

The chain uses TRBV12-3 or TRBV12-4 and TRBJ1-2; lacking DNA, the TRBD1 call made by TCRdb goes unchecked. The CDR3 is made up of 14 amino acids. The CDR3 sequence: CASSLQTEIYGYTF.

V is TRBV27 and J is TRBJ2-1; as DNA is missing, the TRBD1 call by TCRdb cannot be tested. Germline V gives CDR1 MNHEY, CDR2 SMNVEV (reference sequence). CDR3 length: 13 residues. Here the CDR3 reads CASSKQGYNEQFF.

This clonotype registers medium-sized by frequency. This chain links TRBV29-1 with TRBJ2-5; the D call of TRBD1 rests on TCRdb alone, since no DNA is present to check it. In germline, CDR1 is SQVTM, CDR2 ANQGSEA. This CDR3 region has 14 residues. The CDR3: CSVERQGAGETQYF.

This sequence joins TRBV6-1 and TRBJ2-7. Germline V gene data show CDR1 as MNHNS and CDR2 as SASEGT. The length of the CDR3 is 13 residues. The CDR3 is CASETQWGYEQYF.

The CDR3 spells CASSQLGGKGQGDFNEKLFF. This chain uses TRBV4-2 with TRBJ1-4; the TRBD1 assignment by TCRdb is unverifiable without DNA. The CDR3 runs to 20 residues. Germline CDR1 is LGHNA and CDR2 is YNFKEQ.